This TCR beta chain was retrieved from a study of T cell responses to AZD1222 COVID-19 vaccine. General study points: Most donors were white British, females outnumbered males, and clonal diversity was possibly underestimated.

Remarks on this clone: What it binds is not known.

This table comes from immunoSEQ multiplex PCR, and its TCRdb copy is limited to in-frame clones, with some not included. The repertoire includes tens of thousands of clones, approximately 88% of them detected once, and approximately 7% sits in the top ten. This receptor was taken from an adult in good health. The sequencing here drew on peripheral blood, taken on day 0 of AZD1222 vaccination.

The CDR3 spells CASSESPQGEKREQKSEQYF. DNA of the CDR3: TGCGCCAGCAGTGAGTCCCCACAGGGGGAGAAGCGGGAGCAGAAGAGCGAGCAGTACTTC. This rearrangement joins TRBV10-2 to TRBJ2-7; either TRBD1 or TRBD2 may fit D (8 bases each). Germline V gene data show CDR1 as WSHSY and CDR2 as SAAADI. With 0 bases removed from V and 6 bases from J, the gap between germline ends came to 30 bases. This CDR3 spans 20 amino acids.